These 19 T cell receptor beta chains share one sample of origin, sequenced in a study of blood T cell repertoires in COVID-19 (dated by TCRdb to 2018 to 2021). The library was prepared using the immunoSEQ multiplex PCR assay. TCRdb limited this immuneACCESS table to in-frame rearrangements with V and J called. A share of clones is missing; checked studies link under half to unresolved V genes, and the rest is unexplained. The sample records more than 200,000 clones, roughly 87% of which are singletons. The ten largest clones add up to under 4% of the sample. Sequences were obtained from peripheral blood. The receptors were gathered from a man younger than 30 with active or convalescent COVID-19.

The chain combines TRBV28 with TRBJ2-7; no firm D call. The CDR3 loop spans 13 amino acids. Trimming left V 3 bases short and J 2 bases short, with 8 bases between. Germline values: CDR1 MDHEN, CDR2 SYDVKM. CDR3 loop: CASSFNGAYEQYF. CDR3 DNA sequence: TGTGCCAGCAGTTTTAATGGAGCCTACGAGCAGTACTTC.

The genes are TRBV6-1 and TRBJ1-2, with a tentative D call TRBD1 (5 bases). This CDR3 spans 13 amino acids. Trimming took off 2 bases at V and 2 bases at J, with 6 bases between the two ends. The V gene's germline CDR1 is MNHNS and CDR2 SASEGT. The CDR3 DNA reads TGTGCCAGCAGTGAATCAGGGAACTATGGCTACACCTTC. It codes for CASSESGNYGYTF.

The V gene is TRBV7-8, the J gene TRBJ2-2, with 7 bases that match TRBD1. J lost 4 bases, V lost 2 bases, and 16 bases had no gene match. The CDR3 has 19 amino acids. Germline V gene sequence: CDR1 SGHVS, CDR2 FQNEAQ. The CDR3 loop is CASSLKVAGGSGGTGELFF. As DNA, the CDR3 is TGTGCCAGCAGCTTAAAGGTGGCAGGGGGATCAGGGGGCACCGGGGAGCTGTTTTTT.

The chain recombines TRBV18 with TRBJ2-2, with a tentative D call TRBD1 (5 bases). Trimming pared 1 base from V and 6 bases from J, leaving 6 bases between. Looked up from germline, CDR1 is KGHSH and CDR2 is LQKENI. The CDR3 loop spans 13 amino acids. DNA of the CDR3: TGTGCCAGCTCACCACTAGGGGCCGGGGAGCTGTTTTTT. It translates to CASSPLGAGELFF.

The chain recombines TRBV28 with TRBJ1-2; a possible D gene is TRBD1 (5 bases). The CDR3 loop spans 15 amino acids. Germline V gene data show CDR1 as MDHEN and CDR2 as SYDVKM. Trimming removed 6 bases at V and 3 bases at J, with 17 bases between. The CDR3 DNA reads TGTGCCAGCAGCGCCTCCGGCAGGGAGGACTATGGCTACACCTTC. Residues: CASSASGREDYGYTF.

This chain links TRBV28 with TRBJ1-1, with D maybe TRBD1 (5 bases). Trimming removed 6 bases from V and 5 bases from J, with 13 bases in between. Germline V lookup: CDR1 MDHEN, CDR2 SYDVKM. This CDR3 is built from 13 residues. In nucleotides, the CDR3 is TGTGCCAGCAGGAACCAGGGATATACTGAAGCTTTCTTT. Its protein is CASRNQGYTEAFF.

This CDR3 is CASSPGLVGNTGELFF. For the CDR3, the DNA is TGTGCCAGCAGCCCGGGACTAGTAGGGAACACCGGGGAGCTGTTTTTT. The chain employs TRBV9 and TRBJ2-2; the match to TRBD2 covers 8 bases. The CDR3 is 16 residues long. V shed 4 bases and J 1 base; nucleotides not matched to a gene: 6. Germline V gene sequence: CDR1 SGDLS, CDR2 YYNGEE.

This clone was seen only a few times. The V gene is TRBV28, the J gene TRBJ2-3; 8 bases align to TRBD2. The CDR3 runs to 15 residues. The trim removed 4 bases at V and 5 bases at J, leaving 8 bases unmatched. CDR1 is MDHEN, CDR2 SYDVKM, per germline. The DNA of the CDR3 is TGTGCCAGCAGTTCGTTAGCGGGGACAAGAGATACGCAGTATTTT. Protein: CASSSLAGTRDTQYF. The variable domain in full, with the rest retrieved from reference TRBV28 and TRBJ2-3, is DVKVTQSSRYLVKRTGEKVFLECVQDMDHENMFWYRQDPGLGLRLIYFSYDVKMKEKGDIPEGYSVSREKKERFSLILESASTNQTSMYLCASSSLAGTRDTQYFGPGTRLTVL.

This clone was counted between two and nine times. The chain joins TRBV19 to TRBJ2-7, with 9 bases identical to TRBD2. The CDR3 runs 13 residues. Trimming cost V 6 bases and J 4 bases; bases outside gene matches: 4. Germline CDR1 is LNHDA and CDR2 is SQIVND (reference sequence). CDR3 protein: CASSGLAGYEQYF. As DNA, the CDR3 is TGTGCCAGTAGCGGGCTAGCGGGATACGAGCAGTACTTC.

The chain links TRBV3-1 (or the pseudogene TRBV3-2) to TRBJ1-1; the D gene is possibly TRBD1 (5 bases). V lost 6 bases to trimming and J lost 3 bases, with 14 bases between them. The CDR3 runs 14 residues. CDR1 is LGHDT, CDR2 YNNKEL, per germline (reference sequence). CDR3 sequence reads: CASSQSRGYTEAFF. CDR3 DNA sequence: TGTGCCAGCAGTCAGTCAAGGGGCTACACTGAAGCTTTCTTT.

The chain recombines TRBV28 with TRBJ1-6; maybe TRBD1 (6 bases). The CDR3 has 15 residues. V lost 6 bases and J lost 3, with 12 bases in between. CDR1 is MDHEN, CDR2 SYDVKM, per germline. The CDR3 spells CASSDSDSYNSPLHF. CDR3 nucleotide sequence: TGTGCCAGCAGCGATTCGGACAGCTATAATTCACCCCTCCACTTT.

This chain uses TRBV29-1 with TRBJ1-1, with a possible D match to TRBD1 (5 bases). The germline V and J ends were trimmed by 7 bases and 5 bases, with 11 bases remaining between them. The germline V gene has CDR1 SQVTM and CDR2 ANQGSEA. CDR3 length equals 11 residues. The CDR3 is CSGHDSTEAFF. DNA of the CDR3: TGCAGCGGCCACGACAGTACTGAAGCTTTCTTT.

The V call is TRBV14, the J call TRBJ1-2; 8 bases fit TRBD1. The V segment lost 0 bases and the J segment 5 bases; nucleotides outside the gene matches: 5. CDR3 length: 15 amino acids. Per germline, CDR1 SGHDN and CDR2 FVKESK. DNA for the CDR3: TGTGCCAGCAGCCAAGATTGGACAGGGCGTTATGGCTACACCTTC. Translated, it gives CASSQDWTGRYGYTF.

V and J are TRBV5-8 and TRBJ1-1; perhaps TRBD1 as D (5 bases). The CDR3 contains 15 residues. Germline V gives CDR1 SGHTS, CDR2 YDEGEE. V lost 4 bases and J lost 7, with 20 bases in between. The CDR3 is CASSQGDRSGGEAFF. CDR3 DNA sequence: TGTGCCAGCAGCCAGGGCGACCGCTCGGGAGGTGAAGCTTTCTTT.

The chain is built from TRBV14 and TRBJ1-1, with D possibly TRBD1 on 6 matching bases. Germline V gene lookup returns CDR1 SGHDN and CDR2 FVKESK. The CDR3 is 16 residues long. Trimming pared 4 bases from V and 4 bases from J, leaving 19 bases between. CDR3 in DNA: TGTGCCAGCAGCCCCATCGATATATCGACAGGCACTGAAGCTTTCTTT. Residues: CASSPIDISTGTEAFF. Variable domain in full (rest from reference TRBV14 and TRBJ1-1): EAGVTQFPSHSVIEKGQTVTLRCDPISGHDNLYWYRRVMGKEIKFLLHFVKESKQDESGMPNNRFLAERTGGTYSTLKVQPAELEDSGVYFCASSPIDISTGTEAFFGQGTRLTVV.

Points on this clone: Other DNA sequences in this sample translate to the same CDR3. This sequence joins TRBV9 and TRBJ2-5; D remains unclear. Deletions cut 0 bases from V and 2 bases from J, with 5 bases between. Germline V gene data show CDR1 as SGDLS and CDR2 as YYNGEE. The CDR3 contains 13 residues. The CDR3 nucleotides read TGTGCCAGCAGCGTAGGGGCGCAAGAGACCCAGTACTTC. It encodes CASSVGAQETQYF.

The rearrangement joins TRBV6-2 or TRBV6-3 to TRBJ2-1, with TRBD2 identical over 10 bases. Germline CDR1 MNHEY, CDR2 SVGEGT. The CDR3 loop spans 15 amino acids. J lost 7 bases, V lost 6 bases, and 9 bases had no gene match. CDR3 region: CASSPSGGSSNEQFF. The CDR3 DNA reads TGTGCCAGCAGCCCTAGCGGGGGTTCTTCAAATGAGCAGTTCTTC.

The genes are TRBV15 and TRBJ1-5; possibly TRBD1 for D (6 bases). Trimming removed 6 bases from V and 0 bases from J, with 12 bases in between. The CDR3 length is 15 residues. Germline V gene data show CDR1 as LNHNV and CDR2 as YYDKDF (reference sequence). CDR3 residues: CATRGGGFSNQPQHF. Here the CDR3 DNA reads TGTGCCACCAGAGGGGGGGGTTTTAGCAATCAGCCCCAGCATTTT.

This clone was counted once. V is TRBV9 and J is TRBJ1-2, with no clear D. CDR3 length: 16 amino acids. CDR1 SGDLS and CDR2 YYNGEE come from the germline V gene. Between the trimmed V and J ends, which lost 4 bases and 8 bases, there was a span of 24 bases. In nucleotides, the CDR3 is TGTGCCAGCAGCTTTTCCACGTCGATTCCACGGGAGGGCTACACCTTC. It specifies CASSFSTSIPREGYTF.